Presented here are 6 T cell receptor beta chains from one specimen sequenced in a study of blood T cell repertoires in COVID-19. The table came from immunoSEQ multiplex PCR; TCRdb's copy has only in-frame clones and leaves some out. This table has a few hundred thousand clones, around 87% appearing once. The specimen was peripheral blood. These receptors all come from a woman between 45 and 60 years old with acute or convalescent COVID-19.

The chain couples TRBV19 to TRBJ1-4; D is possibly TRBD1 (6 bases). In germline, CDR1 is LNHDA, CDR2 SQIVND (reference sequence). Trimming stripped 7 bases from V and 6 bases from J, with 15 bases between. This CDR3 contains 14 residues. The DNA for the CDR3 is TGTGCCAGTATGAGGACTCAGGGGTATGAAAAACTGTTTTTT. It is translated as CASMRTQGYEKLFF.

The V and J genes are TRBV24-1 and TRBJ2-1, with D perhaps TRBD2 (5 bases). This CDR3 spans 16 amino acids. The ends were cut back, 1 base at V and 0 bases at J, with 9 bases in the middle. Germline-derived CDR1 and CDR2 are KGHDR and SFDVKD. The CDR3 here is CATSDFGSSSYNEQFF. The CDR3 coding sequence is TGTGCCACCAGTGATTTTGGGAGTAGCTCCTACAATGAGCAGTTCTTC.

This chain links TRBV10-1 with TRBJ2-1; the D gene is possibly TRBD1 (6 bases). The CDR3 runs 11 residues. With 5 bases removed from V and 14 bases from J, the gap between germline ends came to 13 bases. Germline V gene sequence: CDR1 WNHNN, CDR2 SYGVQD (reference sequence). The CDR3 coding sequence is TGCGCCAGCAGTAAGAGGGGGACGGAGTTCTTC. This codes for CASSKRGTEFF.

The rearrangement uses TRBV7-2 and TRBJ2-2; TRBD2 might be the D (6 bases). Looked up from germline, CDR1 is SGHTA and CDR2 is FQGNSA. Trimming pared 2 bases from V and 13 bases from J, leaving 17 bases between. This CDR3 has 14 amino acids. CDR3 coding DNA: TGTGCCAGCAGCTTATTAGTAGCGGTCGGCGGGCTGTTTTTT. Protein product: CASSLLVAVGGLFF.

For the CDR3, the DNA is TGTGCCAGCAGCGACACTAGCTACGAGCAGTACTTC. Protein: CASSDTSYEQYF. The rearrangement joins TRBV9 to TRBJ2-7; maybe TRBD2 (5 bases). V lost 3 bases, J lost 3 bases, and 7 bases lay in between. CDR3 size: 12 residues. CDR1 and CDR2 from the germline V gene are SGDLS and YYNGEE.

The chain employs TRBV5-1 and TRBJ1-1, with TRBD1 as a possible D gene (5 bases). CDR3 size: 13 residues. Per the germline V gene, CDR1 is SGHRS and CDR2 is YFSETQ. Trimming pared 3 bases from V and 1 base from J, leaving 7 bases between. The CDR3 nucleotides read TGCGCCAGCAGCTCCGGACAGAACACTGAAGCTTTCTTT. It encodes CASSSGQNTEAFF.